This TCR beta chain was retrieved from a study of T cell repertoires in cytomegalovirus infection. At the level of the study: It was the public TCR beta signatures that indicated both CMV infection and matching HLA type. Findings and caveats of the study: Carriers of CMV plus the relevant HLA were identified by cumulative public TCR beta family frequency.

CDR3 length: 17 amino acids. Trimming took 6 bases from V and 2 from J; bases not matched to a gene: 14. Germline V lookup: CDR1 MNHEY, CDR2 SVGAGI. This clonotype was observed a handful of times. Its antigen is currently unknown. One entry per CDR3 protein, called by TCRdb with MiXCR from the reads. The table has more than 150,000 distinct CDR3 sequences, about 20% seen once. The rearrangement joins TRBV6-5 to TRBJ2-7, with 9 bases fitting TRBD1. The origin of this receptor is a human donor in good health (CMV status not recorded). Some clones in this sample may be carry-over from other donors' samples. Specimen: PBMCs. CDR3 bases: TGTGCCAGCAGGAATACCGTAAGACAGGGGGTCACCTACGAGCAGTACTTC. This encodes CASRNTVRQGVTYEQYF.